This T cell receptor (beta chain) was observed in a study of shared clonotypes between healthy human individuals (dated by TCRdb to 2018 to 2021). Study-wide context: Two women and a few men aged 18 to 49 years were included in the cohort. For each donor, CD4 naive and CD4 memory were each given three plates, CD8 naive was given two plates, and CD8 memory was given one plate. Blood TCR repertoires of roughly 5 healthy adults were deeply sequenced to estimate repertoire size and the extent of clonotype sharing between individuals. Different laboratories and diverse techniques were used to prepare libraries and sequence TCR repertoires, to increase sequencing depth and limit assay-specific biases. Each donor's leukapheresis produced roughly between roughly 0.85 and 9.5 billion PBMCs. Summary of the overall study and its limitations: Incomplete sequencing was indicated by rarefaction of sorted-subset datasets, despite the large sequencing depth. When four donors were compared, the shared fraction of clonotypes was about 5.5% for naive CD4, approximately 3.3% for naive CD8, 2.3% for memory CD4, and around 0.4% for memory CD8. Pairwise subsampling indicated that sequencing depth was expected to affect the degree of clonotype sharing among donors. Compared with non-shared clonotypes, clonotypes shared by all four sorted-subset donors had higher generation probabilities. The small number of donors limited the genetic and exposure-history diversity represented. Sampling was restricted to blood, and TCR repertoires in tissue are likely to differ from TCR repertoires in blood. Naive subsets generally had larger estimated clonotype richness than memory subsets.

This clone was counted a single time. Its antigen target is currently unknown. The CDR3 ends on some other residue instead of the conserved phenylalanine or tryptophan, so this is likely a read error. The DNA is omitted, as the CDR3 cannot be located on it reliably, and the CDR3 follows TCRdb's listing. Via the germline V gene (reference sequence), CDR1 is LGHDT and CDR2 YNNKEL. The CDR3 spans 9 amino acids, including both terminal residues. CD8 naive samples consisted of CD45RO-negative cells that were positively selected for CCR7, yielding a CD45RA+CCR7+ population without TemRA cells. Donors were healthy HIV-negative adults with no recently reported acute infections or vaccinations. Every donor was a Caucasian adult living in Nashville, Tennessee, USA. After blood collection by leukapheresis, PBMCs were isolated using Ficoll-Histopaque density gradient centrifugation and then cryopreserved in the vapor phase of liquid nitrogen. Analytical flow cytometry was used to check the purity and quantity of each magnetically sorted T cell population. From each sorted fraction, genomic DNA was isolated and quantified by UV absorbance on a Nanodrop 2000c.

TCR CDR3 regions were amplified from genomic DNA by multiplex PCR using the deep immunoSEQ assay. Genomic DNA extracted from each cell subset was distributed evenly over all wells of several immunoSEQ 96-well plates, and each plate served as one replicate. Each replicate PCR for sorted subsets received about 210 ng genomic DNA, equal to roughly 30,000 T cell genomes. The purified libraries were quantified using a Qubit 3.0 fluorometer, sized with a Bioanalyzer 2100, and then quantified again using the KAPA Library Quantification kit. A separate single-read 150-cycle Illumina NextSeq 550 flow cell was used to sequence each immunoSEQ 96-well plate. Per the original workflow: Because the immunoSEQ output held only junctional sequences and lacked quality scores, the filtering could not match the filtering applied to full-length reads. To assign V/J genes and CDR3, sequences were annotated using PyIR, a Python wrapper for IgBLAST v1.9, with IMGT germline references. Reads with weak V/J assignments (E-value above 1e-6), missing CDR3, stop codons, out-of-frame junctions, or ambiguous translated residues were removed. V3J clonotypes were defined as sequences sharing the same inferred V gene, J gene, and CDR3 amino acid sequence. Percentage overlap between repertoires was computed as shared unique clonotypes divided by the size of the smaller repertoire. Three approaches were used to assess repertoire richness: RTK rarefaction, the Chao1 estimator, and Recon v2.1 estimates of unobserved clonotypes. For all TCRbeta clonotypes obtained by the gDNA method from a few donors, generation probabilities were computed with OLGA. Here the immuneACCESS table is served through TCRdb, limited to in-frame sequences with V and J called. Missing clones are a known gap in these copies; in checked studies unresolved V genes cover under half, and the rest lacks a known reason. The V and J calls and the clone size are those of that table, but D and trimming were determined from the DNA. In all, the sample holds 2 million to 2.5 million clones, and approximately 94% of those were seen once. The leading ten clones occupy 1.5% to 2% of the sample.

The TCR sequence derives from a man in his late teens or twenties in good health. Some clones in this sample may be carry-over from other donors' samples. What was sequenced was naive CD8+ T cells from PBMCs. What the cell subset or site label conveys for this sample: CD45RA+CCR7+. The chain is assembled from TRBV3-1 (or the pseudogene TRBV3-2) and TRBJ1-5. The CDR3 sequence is CASSQDNWD.